The sequence of this T cell receptor (beta chain) was determined in a study of blood T cell repertoires in COVID-19 (dated by TCRdb to 2018 to 2020). In the study overall: Samples from collaborators originated in the United States, Italy and Spain and spanned both the acute and convalescent phases of COVID-19. Sample metadata almost always included a de-identified subject ID, COVID-19 status, age in years and sex. The samples were drawn from two sources: the first 160 participants of the ongoing ImmuneRACE study, and 1,254 subjects contributed by 6 global collaborators. Where available, HLA class I and class II types were obtained from metadata supplied by the sample provider rather than from assay-based typing. The repertoires were made available in a free public database intended to serve as a resource for research on the immune response to SARS-CoV-2. The prospective study material was composed of cDNA or gDNA derived from T cells, B-cell-depleted T cells, or PBMCs. Subjects who had been exposed to COVID-19, were actively infected with it, or had recovered from it provided the deeply sampled blood TCRbeta repertoires that made up the dataset. Results and caveats for the whole study, not just this receptor: The amount of clinical and demographic metadata varied by source and participant and was provided uncurated.

CDR1 and CDR2 were assigned from the germline V gene as MNHEY and SVGEGT. The CDR3 starts with the cysteine, ends with the phenylalanine, and has 16 residues. Just CDR3 DNA is preserved here, 48 bases in frame from base 1. For this chain, trimming is 5 bases at the V end and 3 bases at the J end, and the number of junction bases without a gene match is 8. Note on this clone: Its antigen is unknown. The sample holds no much larger clone one base away, and base qualities are not on file.

TCRbeta CDR3 regions were amplified from genomic DNA by means of the immunoSEQ Assay, a bias-controlled multiplex PCR. Under the source paper's analysis protocol: Nucleated cell counts per sample were estimated from amplification of reference gene primers within the assay. Sequence reads were collapsed and filtered to measure the absolute abundance of every unique TCRbeta CDR3 rearrangement. For each sample, productive Simpson clonality was calculated as the square root of Simpson's diversity index over productive rearrangements. What TCRdb holds here is the immuneACCESS table cut down to in-frame rearrangements. Part of the clones is not present; checked against another copy, under half of the missing clones reflect an unresolved V gene, and the others are unexplained. The DNA gave D and trimming, while V, J and clone size come from that table. The table for this sample lists about 87,000 clones; around 90% of them were counted only once. The ten largest account for around 10% of the sample.

Whole blood was collected in K2EDTA tubes by collaborating institutions according to the institutions' own protocols. For TCRbeta analysis, collaborators shipped samples as frozen whole blood, isolated PBMCs, or DNA extracted from either of those sample types. The sample comprised peripheral blood. This clonotype was sampled from a man older than 75 with acute or convalescent COVID-19. The chain was built from TRBV6-2 or TRBV6-3 and TRBJ1-1; TRBD1 aligns with 11 central bases. The DNA sequence is as follows: TGTGCCAGCAGTGACGGACAGGGGGCAACGGACACTGAAGCTTTCTTT. This encodes CASSDGQGATDTEAFF.